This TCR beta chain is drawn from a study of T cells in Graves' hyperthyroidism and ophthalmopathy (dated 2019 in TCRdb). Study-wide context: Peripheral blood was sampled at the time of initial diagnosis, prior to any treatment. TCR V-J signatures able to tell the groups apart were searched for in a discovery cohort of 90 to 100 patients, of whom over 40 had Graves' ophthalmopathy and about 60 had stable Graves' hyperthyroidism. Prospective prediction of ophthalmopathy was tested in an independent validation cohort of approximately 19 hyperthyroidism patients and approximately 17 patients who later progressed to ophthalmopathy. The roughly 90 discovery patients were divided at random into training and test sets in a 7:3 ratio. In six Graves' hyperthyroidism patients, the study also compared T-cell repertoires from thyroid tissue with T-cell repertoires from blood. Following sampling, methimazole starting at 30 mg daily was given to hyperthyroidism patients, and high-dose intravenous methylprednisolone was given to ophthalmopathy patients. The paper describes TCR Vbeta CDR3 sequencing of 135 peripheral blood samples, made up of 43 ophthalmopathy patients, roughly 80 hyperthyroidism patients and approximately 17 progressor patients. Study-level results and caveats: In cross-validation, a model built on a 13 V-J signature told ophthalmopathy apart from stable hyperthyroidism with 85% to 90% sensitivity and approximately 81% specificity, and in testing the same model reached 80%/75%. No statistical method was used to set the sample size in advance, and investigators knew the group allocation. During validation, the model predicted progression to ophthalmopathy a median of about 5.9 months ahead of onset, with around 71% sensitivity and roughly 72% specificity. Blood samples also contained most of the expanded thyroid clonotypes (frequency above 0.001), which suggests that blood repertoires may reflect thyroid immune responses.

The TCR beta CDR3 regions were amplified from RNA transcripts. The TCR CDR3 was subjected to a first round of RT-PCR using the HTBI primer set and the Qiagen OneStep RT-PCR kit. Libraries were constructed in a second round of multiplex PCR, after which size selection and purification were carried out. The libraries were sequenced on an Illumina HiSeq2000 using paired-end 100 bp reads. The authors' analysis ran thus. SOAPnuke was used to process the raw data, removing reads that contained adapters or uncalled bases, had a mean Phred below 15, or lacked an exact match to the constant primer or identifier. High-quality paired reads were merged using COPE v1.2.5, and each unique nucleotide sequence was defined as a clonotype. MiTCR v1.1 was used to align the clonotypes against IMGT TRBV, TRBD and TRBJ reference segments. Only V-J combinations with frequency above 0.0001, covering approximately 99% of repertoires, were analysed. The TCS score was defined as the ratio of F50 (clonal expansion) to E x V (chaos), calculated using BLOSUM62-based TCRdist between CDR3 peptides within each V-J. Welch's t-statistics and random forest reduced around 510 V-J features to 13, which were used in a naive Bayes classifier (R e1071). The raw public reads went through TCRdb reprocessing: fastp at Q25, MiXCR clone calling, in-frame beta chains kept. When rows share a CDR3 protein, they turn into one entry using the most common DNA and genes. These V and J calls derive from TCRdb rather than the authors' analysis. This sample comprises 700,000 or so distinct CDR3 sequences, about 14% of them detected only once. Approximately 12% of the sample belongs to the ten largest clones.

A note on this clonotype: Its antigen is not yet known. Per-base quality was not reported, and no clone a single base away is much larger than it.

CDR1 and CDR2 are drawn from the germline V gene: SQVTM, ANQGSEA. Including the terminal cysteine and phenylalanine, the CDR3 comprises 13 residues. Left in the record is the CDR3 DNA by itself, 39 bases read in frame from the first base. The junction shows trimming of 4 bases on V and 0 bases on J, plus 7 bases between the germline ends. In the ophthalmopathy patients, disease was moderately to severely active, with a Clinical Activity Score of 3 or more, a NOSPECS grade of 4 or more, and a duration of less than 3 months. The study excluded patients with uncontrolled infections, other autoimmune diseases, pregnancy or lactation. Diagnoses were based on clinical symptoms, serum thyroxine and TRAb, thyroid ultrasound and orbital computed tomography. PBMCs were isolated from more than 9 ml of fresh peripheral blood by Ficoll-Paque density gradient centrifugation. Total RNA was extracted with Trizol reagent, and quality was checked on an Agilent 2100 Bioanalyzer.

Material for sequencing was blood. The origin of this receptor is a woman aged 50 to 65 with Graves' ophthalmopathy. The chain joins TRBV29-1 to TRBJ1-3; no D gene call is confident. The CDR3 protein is CSVALNSGNTIYF. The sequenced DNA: TGCAGCGTTGCTCTGAACTCTGGAAACACCATATATTTT.